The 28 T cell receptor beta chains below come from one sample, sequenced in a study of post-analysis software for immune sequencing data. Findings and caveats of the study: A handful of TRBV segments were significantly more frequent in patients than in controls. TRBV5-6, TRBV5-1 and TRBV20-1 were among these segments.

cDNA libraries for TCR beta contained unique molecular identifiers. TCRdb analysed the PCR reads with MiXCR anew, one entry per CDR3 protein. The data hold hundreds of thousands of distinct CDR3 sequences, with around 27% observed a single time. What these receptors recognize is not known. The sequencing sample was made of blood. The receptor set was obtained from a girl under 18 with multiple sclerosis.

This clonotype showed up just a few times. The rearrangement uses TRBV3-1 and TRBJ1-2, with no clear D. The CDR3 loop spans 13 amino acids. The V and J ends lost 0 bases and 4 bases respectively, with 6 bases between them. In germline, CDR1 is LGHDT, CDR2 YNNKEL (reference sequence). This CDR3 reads CASSQDEIYGYTF. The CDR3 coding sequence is TGTGCCAGCAGCCAAGACGAGATCTATGGCTACACCTTC.

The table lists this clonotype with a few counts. CDR3 sequence reads: CASSPSPTGGRDTQYF. The CDR3 DNA is TGTGCCAGCAGCCCCTCCCCCACAGGGGGTAGGGATACGCAGTATTTT. This rearrangement joins TRBV28 to TRBJ2-3; 8 bases line up with TRBD1. V shed 6 bases and J 6 bases; nucleotides not matched to a gene: 14. This CDR3 comprises 16 residues. Germline loops: CDR1 MDHEN, CDR2 SYDVKM.

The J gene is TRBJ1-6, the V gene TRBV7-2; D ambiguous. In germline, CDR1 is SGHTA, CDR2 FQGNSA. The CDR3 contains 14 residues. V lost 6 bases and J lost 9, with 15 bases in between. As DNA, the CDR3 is TGTGCCAGCAGTAGCCCGCCGAGAGGTTCACCCCTCCACTTT. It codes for CASSSPPRGSPLHF.

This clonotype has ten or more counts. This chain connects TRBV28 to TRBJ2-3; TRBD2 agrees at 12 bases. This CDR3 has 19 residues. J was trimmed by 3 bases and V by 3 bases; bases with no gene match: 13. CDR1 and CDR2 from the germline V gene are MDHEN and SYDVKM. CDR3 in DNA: TGTGCCAGCAGTTTTCAGGCTAGCGGGAGGGCAGTTCGGACAGATACGCAGTATTTT. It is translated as CASSFQASGRAVRTDTQYF.

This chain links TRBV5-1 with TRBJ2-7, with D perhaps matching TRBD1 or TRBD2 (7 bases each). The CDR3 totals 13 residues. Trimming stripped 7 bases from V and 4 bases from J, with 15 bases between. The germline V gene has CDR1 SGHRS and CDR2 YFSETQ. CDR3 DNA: TGCGCCAGCTCCTACCAGGGGGGGTACGAGCAGTACTTC. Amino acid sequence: CASSYQGGYEQYF.

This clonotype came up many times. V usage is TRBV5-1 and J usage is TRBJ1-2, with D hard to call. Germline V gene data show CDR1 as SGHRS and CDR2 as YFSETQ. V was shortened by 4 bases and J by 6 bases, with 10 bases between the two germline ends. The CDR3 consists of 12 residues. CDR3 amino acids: CASSPGGDGYTF. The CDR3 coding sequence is TGCGCCAGCAGCCCGGGTGGGGATGGCTACACCTTC.

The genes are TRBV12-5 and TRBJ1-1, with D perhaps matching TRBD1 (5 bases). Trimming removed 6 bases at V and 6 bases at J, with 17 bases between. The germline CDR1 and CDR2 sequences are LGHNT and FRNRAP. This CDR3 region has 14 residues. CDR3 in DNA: TGTGCTAGTGGGCCAAGTAGACGGGGCGCTGAAGCTTTCTTT. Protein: CASGPSRRGAEAFF.

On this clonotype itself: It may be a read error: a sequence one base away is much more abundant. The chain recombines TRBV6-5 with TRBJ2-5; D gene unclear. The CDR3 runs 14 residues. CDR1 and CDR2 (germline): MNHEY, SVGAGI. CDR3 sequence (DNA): TGTGCCAGCAGTTACTCCGGGTTCCAAGAGGCCCAGTACTTC. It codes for CASSYSGFQEAQYF.

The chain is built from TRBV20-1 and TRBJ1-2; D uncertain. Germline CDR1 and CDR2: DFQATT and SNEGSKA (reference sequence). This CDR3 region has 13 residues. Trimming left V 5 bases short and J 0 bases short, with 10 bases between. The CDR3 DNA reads TGCAGTGCTTATGGCAGCGCTAACTATGGCTACACCTTC. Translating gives CSAYGSANYGYTF.

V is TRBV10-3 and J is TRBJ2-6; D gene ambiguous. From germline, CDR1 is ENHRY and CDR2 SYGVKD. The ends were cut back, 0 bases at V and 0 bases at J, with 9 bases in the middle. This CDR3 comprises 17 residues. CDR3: CAISESGRSSGANVLTF. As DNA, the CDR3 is TGTGCCATCAGTGAGTCGGGCAGGAGCTCTGGGGCCAACGTCCTGACTTTC.

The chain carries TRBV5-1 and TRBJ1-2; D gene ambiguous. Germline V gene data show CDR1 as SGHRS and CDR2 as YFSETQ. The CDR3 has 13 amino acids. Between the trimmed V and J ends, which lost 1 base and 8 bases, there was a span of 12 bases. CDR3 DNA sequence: TGCGCCAGCAGCTTGACACCTCCGTCGGGCTACACCTTC. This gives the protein CASSLTPPSGYTF.

The CDR3 loop reads CSATLVGGRTGEQYF. The CDR3 nucleotides read TGCAGTGCTACGTTGGTCGGGGGGCGCACGGGCGAGCAGTACTTC. V and J are TRBV20-1 and TRBJ2-7; tentatively, D is TRBD2 (7 bases). This CDR3 has 15 amino acids. CDR1 and CDR2 from the germline V gene are DFQATT and SNEGSKA (reference sequence). V lost 4 bases and J lost 6, with 22 bases in between.

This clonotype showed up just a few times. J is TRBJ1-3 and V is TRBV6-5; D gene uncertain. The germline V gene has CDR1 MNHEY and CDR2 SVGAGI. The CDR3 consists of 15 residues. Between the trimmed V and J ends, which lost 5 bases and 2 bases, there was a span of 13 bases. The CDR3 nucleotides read TGTGCCAGCAGTAGGGTGGGCGCGACTGGAAACACCATATATTTT. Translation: CASSRVGATGNTIYF.

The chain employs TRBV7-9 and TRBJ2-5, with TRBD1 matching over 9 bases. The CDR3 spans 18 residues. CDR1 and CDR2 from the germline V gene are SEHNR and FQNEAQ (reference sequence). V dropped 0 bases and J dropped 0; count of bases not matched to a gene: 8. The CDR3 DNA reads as TGTGCCAGCAGCTTAGCCCTGGGTGGACAGGGGTACCAAGAGACCCAGTACTTC. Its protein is CASSLALGGQGYQETQYF. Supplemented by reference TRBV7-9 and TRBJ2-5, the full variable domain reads DTGVSQNPRHKITKRGQNVTFRCDPISEHNRLYWYRQTLGQGPEFLTYFQNEAQLEKSRLLSDRFSAERPKGSFSTLEIQRTEQGDSAMYLCASSLALGGQGYQETQYFGPGTRLLVL.

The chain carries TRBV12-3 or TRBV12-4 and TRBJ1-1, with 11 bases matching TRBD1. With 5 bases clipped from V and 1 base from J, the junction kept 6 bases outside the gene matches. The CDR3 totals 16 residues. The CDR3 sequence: CASSPGTGGWNTEAFF. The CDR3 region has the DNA TGTGCCAGCAGTCCCGGGACAGGGGGGTGGAACACTGAAGCTTTCTTT.

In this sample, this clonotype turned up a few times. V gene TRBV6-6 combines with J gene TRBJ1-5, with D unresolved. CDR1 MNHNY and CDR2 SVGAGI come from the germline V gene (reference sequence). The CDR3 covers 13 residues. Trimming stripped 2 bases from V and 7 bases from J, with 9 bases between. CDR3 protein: CASSYESGQPQHF. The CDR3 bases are TGTGCCAGCAGTTACGAGTCCGGGCAGCCCCAGCATTTT.

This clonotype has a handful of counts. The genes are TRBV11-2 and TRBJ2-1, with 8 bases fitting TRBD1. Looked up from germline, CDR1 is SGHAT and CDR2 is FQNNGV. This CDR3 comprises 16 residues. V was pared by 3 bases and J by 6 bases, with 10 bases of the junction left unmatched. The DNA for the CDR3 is TGTGCCAGCAGCTTCCCCCAGGGGGCGGGTGGCAATGAGCAGTTCTTC. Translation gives CASSFPQGAGGNEQFF.

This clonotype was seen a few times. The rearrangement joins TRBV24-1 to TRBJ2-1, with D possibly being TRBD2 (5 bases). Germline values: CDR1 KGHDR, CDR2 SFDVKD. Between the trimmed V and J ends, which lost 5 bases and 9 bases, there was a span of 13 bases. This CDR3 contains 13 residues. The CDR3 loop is CATSGTAGLEQFF. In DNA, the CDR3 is TGTGCCACCAGTGGGACCGCAGGACTTGAGCAGTTCTTC.

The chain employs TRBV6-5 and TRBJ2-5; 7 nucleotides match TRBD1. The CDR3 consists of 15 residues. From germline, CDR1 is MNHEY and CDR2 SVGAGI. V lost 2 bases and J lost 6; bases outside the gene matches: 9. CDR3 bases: TGTGCCAGCAGTTACCTCCAGGGGGATAAGAAGACCCAGTACTTC. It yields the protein CASSYLQGDKKTQYF.

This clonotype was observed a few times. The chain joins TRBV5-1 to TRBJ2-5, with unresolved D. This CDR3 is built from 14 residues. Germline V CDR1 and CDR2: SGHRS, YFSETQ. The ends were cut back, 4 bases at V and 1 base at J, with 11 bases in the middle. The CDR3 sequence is CASSDGRPQETQYF. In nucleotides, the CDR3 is TGCGCCAGCAGCGACGGACGCCCCCAAGAGACCCAGTACTTC.

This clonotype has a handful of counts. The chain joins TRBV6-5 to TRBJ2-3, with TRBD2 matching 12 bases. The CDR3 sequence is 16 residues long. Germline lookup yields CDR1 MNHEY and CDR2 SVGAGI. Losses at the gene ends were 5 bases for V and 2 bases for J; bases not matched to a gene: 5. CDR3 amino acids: CASSPSGRAFTDTQYF. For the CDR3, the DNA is TGTGCCAGCAGTCCTAGCGGGAGGGCCTTCACAGATACGCAGTATTTT.

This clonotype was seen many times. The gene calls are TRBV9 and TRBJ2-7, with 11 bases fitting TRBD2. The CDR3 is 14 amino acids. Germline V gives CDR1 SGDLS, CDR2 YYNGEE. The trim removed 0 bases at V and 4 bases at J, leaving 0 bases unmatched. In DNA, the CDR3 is TGTGCCAGCAGCGTAGCTAGCGGGGGGTACGAGCAGTACTTC. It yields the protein CASSVASGGYEQYF.

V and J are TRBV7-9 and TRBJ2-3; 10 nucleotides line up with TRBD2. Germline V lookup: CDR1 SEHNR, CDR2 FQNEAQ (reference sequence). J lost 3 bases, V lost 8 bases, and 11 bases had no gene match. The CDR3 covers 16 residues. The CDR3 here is CASHLGTSDYTDTQYF. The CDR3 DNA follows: TGTGCCAGCCACCTGGGGACTAGCGATTATACAGATACGCAGTATTTT.

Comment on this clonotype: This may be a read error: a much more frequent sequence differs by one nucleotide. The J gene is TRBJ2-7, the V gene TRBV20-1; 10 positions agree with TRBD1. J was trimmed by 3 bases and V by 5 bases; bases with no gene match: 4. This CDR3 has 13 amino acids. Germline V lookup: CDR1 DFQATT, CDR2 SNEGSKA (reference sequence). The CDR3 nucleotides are TGCAGTGCTCCCGGGACAGGGGACTACGAGCAGTACTTC. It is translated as CSAPGTGDYEQYF.

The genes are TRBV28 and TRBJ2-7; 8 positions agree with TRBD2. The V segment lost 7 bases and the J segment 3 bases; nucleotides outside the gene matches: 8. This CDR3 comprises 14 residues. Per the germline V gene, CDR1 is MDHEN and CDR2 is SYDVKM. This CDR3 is CASTPGGGDYEQYF. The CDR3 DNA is TGTGCCAGCACCCCCGGGGGGGGCGACTACGAGCAGTACTTC.

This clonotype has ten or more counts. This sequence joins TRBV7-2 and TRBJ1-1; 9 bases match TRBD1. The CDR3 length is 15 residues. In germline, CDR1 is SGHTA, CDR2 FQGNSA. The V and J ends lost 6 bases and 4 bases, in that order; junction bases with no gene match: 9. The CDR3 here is CASSHEATGGTEAFF. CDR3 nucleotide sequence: TGTGCCAGCAGTCACGAAGCGACAGGGGGCACTGAAGCTTTCTTT.

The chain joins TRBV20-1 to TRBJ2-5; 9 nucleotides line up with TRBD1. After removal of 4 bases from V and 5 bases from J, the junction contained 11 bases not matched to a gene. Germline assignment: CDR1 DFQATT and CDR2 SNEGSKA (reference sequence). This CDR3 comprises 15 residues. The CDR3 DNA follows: TGCAGTGCTATATCCGGGACAGGGTCGGTGGAGACCCAGTACTTC. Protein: CSAISGTGSVETQYF.

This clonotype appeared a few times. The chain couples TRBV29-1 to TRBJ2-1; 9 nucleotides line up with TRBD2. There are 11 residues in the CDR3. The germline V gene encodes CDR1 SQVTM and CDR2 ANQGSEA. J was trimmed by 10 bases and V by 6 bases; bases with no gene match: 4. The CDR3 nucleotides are TGCAGCGTGACTAGCGGCGGGGAGCAGTTCTTC. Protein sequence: CSVTSGGEQFF.